The clone carrying this TCR beta chain was seen a handful of times. Its antigen is unidentified. A junction end diverges from the germline sequence, so it may reflect a read error. Breast cancer patients provided tissue from their axillary draining lymph nodes. The V gene's germline CDR1 is MNHNY and CDR2 SVGAGI (reference sequence). This CDR3 region has 18 residues. TCRdb recomputed calls from the multiplex PCR reads with MiXCR, one row per CDR3 protein. The sample carries 150,000 to 250,000 distinct CDR3 sequences, approximately 33% recorded once. The data were taken from a study of breast tumors, draining lymph nodes, adjacent tissues. Findings and caveats of the study: Tumor TCR diversity was below lymph nodes but above nontumor tissue.

The chain has TRBV6-6 and TRBJ2-2; 8 bases fit TRBD2. This TCR was sampled from a female donor with breast cancer. Some clones in this sample may be carry-over from other donors' samples. The sample was axillary lymph node tissue. CDR3 sequence: CASSHSIIGRGGTGELFF. The CDR3 DNA reads TGTGCCAGCAGTCACTCTATTATCGGGAGGGGAGGCACCGGGGAGCTGTTTTTT.